The 19 T cell receptor beta chains given below trace back to one sample, sequenced in a study of T-cell memory formation after mild COVID-19 (dated by TCRdb to the early 2020s). Libraries were constructed by 5' RACE. Sequencing instrument: Illumina NovaSeq 6000. The public reads were reanalyzed by TCRdb: fastp trimming at Q25, MiXCR alignment, in-frame beta chains only. Rows with a matching CDR3 protein are joined into one entry that keeps the most common DNA and genes. The sample table records approximately 150,000 distinct CDR3 sequences; 15% to 20% of these occur just once. The leading ten clones occupy about 2.3% of the sample. The sample taken for sequencing was PBMCs or a T cell subset sorted from them (not recorded which). Receptors were obtained from an adult woman who had mild COVID-19 (a few samples of this study predate the infection). The sample titles of this study are shuffled in the database, so cell type and time point are left out; the donor was told from shared clones.

The V and J genes are TRBV15 and TRBJ2-7; a weak D match, TRBD1 (5 bases). The CDR3 consists of 17 residues. The V gene's germline CDR1 is LNHNV and CDR2 YYDKDF (reference sequence). The V end lost 0 bases, the J end lost 1 base, and 16 bases lay between the germline ends. The CDR3 loop reads CATSREQVYRPSYEQYF. Here the CDR3 DNA reads TGTGCCACCAGCAGAGAGCAGGTTTACAGGCCTTCCTACGAGCAGTACTTC.

The chain uses TRBV7-9 and TRBJ2-3; D possibly uses TRBD1 or TRBD2 (6 bases each). V gave up 1 base and J gave up 4 bases, with 24 bases separating them. The germline CDR1 and CDR2 sequences are SEHNR and FQNEAQ (reference sequence). This CDR3 spans 19 amino acids. The CDR3 loop is CASSLGWWGLAPKADTQYF. DNA for the CDR3: TGTGCCAGCAGCTTAGGGTGGTGGGGGCTAGCGCCAAAGGCAGATACGCAGTATTTT. Combining the CDR3 with reference TRBV7-9 and TRBJ2-3 gives the whole variable domain DTGVSQNPRHKITKRGQNVTFRCDPISEHNRLYWYRQTLGQGPEFLTYFQNEAQLEKSRLLSDRFSAERPKGSFSTLEIQRTEQGDSAMYLCASSLGWWGLAPKADTQYFGPGTRLTVL.

This clonotype was seen many times. The chain uses TRBV20-1 and TRBJ1-2; tentatively, D is TRBD1 (5 bases). V was shortened by 2 bases and J by 2 bases, with 15 bases between the two germline ends. The CDR3 is made up of 15 amino acids. Per germline, CDR1 DFQATT and CDR2 SNEGSKA (reference sequence). The CDR3 sequence: CSARWDPKPNYGYTF. DNA for the CDR3: TGCAGTGCTAGATGGGACCCGAAGCCCAACTATGGCTACACCTTC.

This clonotype occurred many times. The CDR3 region is CASSHPGLAGDTGELFF. The CDR3 bases are TGTGCCAGCAGCCACCCGGGACTAGCGGGAGACACCGGGGAGCTGTTTTTT. This sequence joins TRBV14 and TRBJ2-2, with 14 positions matching TRBD2. The length of the CDR3 is 17 residues. Germline values: CDR1 SGHDN, CDR2 FVKESK. J lost 3 bases, V lost 3 bases, and 3 bases had no gene match.

V and J are TRBV5-1 and TRBJ2-5; 10 bases are a match to TRBD2. J lost 5 bases, V lost 0 bases, and 1 base had no gene match. The CDR3 totals 14 residues. From germline, CDR1 is SGHRS and CDR2 YFSETQ. The CDR3 DNA is TGCGCCAGCAGCTTGGATAGCGGGAGGGAGACCCAGTACTTC. The encoded protein is CASSLDSGRETQYF.

The chain has TRBV11-2 and TRBJ1-4; TRBD1 agrees at 10 bases. There are 14 residues in the CDR3. J gave up 7 bases and V 3 bases, and 2 bases lay outside the gene matches. Germline V gene data show CDR1 as SGHAT and CDR2 as FQNNGV. The CDR3 DNA sequence: TGTGCCAGCAGCTTGGGGACAGGGGCTGAAAAACTGTTTTTT. Its protein is CASSLGTGAEKLFF.

The genes are TRBV20-1 and TRBJ1-6; TRBD1 is a possible D gene (6 bases). Trimming cost V 3 bases and J 7 bases, with 10 bases left between them. Germline loops: CDR1 DFQATT, CDR2 SNEGSKA (reference sequence). This CDR3 spans 13 amino acids. The CDR3 nucleotides read TGCAGTGCTAGCCTCGGGACAAATTCACCCCTCCACTTT. Translation: CSASLGTNSPLHF.

The rearrangement joins TRBV3-1 to TRBJ1-1, with 10 bases aligning to TRBD1. The CDR3 has 19 residues. Germline trimming cut 0 bases from V and 7 bases from J; bases unmatched to any gene: 17. CDR1 and CDR2 (germline): LGHDT, YNNKEL (reference sequence). The CDR3 nucleotides read TGTGCCAGCAGCCAAGAATTCGGGGGTGCGGGACAGGGGCTATATGAAGCTTTCTTT. Protein product: CASSQEFGGAGQGLYEAFF.

In its sample, this clonotype was seen a few times. The chain recombines TRBV6-4 with TRBJ2-3; TRBD2 agrees at 10 bases. Germline trimming cut 5 bases from V and 3 bases from J; bases unmatched to any gene: 5. The V gene's germline CDR1 is MRHNA and CDR2 SNTAGT. The CDR3 consists of 15 residues. Here the CDR3 reads CASSRAGGRTDTQYF. CDR3 nucleotide sequence: TGTGCCAGCAGTCGAGCGGGGGGGAGGACAGATACGCAGTATTTT.

This clonotype was detected a few times. The chain has TRBV6-5 and TRBJ2-6; tentative D call: TRBD1 (5 bases). This CDR3 has 16 amino acids. V was trimmed by 7 bases and J by 8 bases, leaving 21 bases between them. Looked up from germline, CDR1 is MNHEY and CDR2 is SVGAGI. DNA for the CDR3: TGTGCCAGCACTGGGGCAGCCGATAGGGTATCCAACGTCCTGACTTTC. Its protein is CASTGAADRVSNVLTF.

This clonotype was counted many times. The genes are TRBV20-1 and TRBJ1-1; D uncertain. The germline V gene has CDR1 DFQATT and CDR2 SNEGSKA (reference sequence). This CDR3 is 15 amino acids long. V was shortened by 1 base and J by 5 bases, with 17 bases between the two germline ends. CDR3 loop: CSARGKRALETEAFF. CDR3 nucleotide sequence: TGCAGTGCTAGAGGGAAGAGAGCCCTTGAGACTGAAGCTTTCTTT.

This clonotype showed up just a few times. This chain joins TRBV5-4 and TRBJ2-5; 7 bases line up with TRBD1. The trim removed 4 bases at V and 2 bases at J, leaving 8 bases unmatched. CDR1 and CDR2 from the germline V gene are SGHNT and YYREEE (reference sequence). The CDR3 length is 15 residues. The CDR3 DNA sequence: TGTGCCAGCAGCCCGTATCGGACAGGACAAGAGACCCAGTACTTC. Protein product: CASSPYRTGQETQYF.

This clonotype was counted only a few times. This chain links TRBV20-1 with TRBJ2-1, with 8 bases aligning to TRBD1. The CDR3 totals 13 residues. CDR1 and CDR2 (germline): DFQATT, SNEGSKA (reference sequence). Trimming removed 2 bases from V and 9 bases from J; junction bases left unmatched: 6. For the CDR3, the DNA is TGCAGTGCTAGAAGTACCAGGGGGCCTGAGCAGTTCTTC. Amino acids: CSARSTRGPEQFF.

The gene calls are TRBV29-1 and TRBJ2-1; possible D gene TRBD1, 6 bases. There are 13 residues in the CDR3. V was pared by 5 bases and J by 9 bases, with 17 bases between. Germline loops: CDR1 SQVTM, CDR2 ANQGSEA. DNA for the CDR3: TGCAGCGTTACACGCACAGGGCTGGGTGAGCAGTTCTTC. This sequence encodes CSVTRTGLGEQFF.

The chain combines TRBV12-3 or TRBV12-4 with TRBJ2-1; D may match TRBD1 or TRBD2 (5 bases each). V gave up 7 bases and J gave up 1 base, with 17 bases separating them. There are 16 residues in the CDR3. CDR3 DNA sequence: TGTGCCAGCATCCCTAGAGGGCAGGGATCCTACAATGAGCAGTTCTTC. Protein sequence: CASIPRGQGSYNEQFF.

The J gene is TRBJ2-7, the V gene TRBV7-2, with 8 bases that match TRBD2. Germline loops: CDR1 SGHTA, CDR2 FQGNSA. V lost 4 bases to trimming and J lost 2 bases; unmatched junction nucleotides: 7. The CDR3 loop spans 15 amino acids. The CDR3 sequence: CASSSREGQTYEQYF. The CDR3 DNA reads as TGTGCCAGCAGCTCCCGGGAGGGCCAGACCTACGAGCAGTACTTC.

This clonotype was observed a handful of times. A read error may explain this, as a much larger clone is one base away. The chain combines TRBV7-9 with TRBJ2-7; D unclear. The V gene lost 0 bases and the J gene lost 0 bases, with 6 bases spanning the gap. The CDR3 sequence is 14 residues long. Germline CDR1 reads SEHNR; CDR2 reads FQNEAQ (reference sequence). The CDR3 here is CASSLAGSSYEQYF. In DNA, the CDR3 is TGTGCCAGCAGCTTAGCGGGGTCCTCCTACGAGCAGTACTTC.

The chain couples TRBV2 to TRBJ1-2, with D perhaps TRBD1 (6 bases). This CDR3 has 14 amino acids. In germline, CDR1 is SNHLY, CDR2 FYNNEI. V lost 3 bases to trimming and J lost 8 bases, with 16 bases between them. The CDR3 DNA sequence: TGTGCCAGCAGTGATGTGGGGGCGATAGGGGGCTACACCTTC. Amino acids: CASSDVGAIGGYTF. The complete variable domain, with remaining parts taken from reference TRBV2 and TRBJ1-2, reads EPEVTQTPSHQVTQMGQEVILRCVPISNHLYFYWYRQILGQKVEFLVSFYNNEISEKSEIFDDQFSVERPDGSNFTLKIRSTKLEDSAMYFCASSDVGAIGGYTFGSGTRLTVV.

The V call is TRBV7-2, the J call TRBJ2-3; 13 nucleotides agree with TRBD2. J gave up 5 bases and V 5 bases, and 4 bases lay outside the gene matches. The germline V gene has CDR1 SGHTA and CDR2 FQGNSA. This CDR3 contains 15 residues. CDR3 sequence (DNA): TGTGCCAGCAGCCTTACTAGCGGGGGGGGAGATACGCAGTATTTT. This translates into CASSLTSGGGDTQYF.